Listed below are T cell receptor beta chains from one sample, sequenced in a study of shared clonotypes between healthy human individuals. The table came from immunoSEQ multiplex PCR; TCRdb's copy has only in-frame clones and leaves some out. The sample contains some 580,000 clones, 95% to 98% of which appear only once. The sequencing input was naive CD8+ T cells sorted from blood. Receptor source: a man aged 25-45 years in good health. CDR3s include the opening cysteine and the closing phenylalanine or tryptophan. D genes are given only for firm matches. Clone size is stated in some rows and not others, as once, few, many or a class when expanded.

>TRBJ2-3|TRBV7-6|TRBD2|.
CASSLAWELAGGPGTDTQYF
TGTGCCAGCAGCTTAGCTTGGGAACTAGCGGGAGGCCCTGGCACAGATACGCAGTATTTT
>TRBJ2-7|TRBV6-6|TRBD2|once
CASSYSTSGNEQYF
TGTGCCAGCAGTTACTCGACTAGCGGGAATGAGCAGTACTTC
>TRBJ2-4|TRBV27|TRBD2|.
CASSPLAGAPKNIQYF
TGTGCCAGCAGCCCACTAGCGGGTGCGCCCAAAAACATTCAGTACTTC
>TRBJ2-7|TRBV6-5|TRBD2|.
CASRPGLAAYEQYF
TGTGCCAGCAGACCGGGACTAGCGGCCTACGAGCAGTACTTC
>TRBJ2-7|TRBV5-5|TRBD1|.
CASSQEGDRRLGEQYF
TGTGCCAGCAGCCAAGAAGGGGACAGACGACTTGGCGAGCAGTACTTC
>TRBJ2-1|TRBV5-5|.|.
CASSLYLNEQFF
TGTGCCAGCAGCTTGTACTTGAATGAGCAGTTCTTC
>TRBJ2-5|TRBV7-9|TRBD2|.
CASSLVGGRALKTQYF
TGTGCCAGCAGCTTAGTAGGCGGGAGGGCCTTGAAGACCCAGTACTTC
>TRBJ2-1|TRBV6-6|TRBD2|.
CASSYGTSGPYNEQFF
TGTGCCAGCAGTTACGGGACTAGCGGGCCCTACAATGAGCAGTTCTTC
>TRBJ2-7|TRBV29-1|.|.
CSVVGSPYEQYF
TGCAGCGTTGTTGGCTCTCCCTACGAGCAGTACTTC
>TRBJ2-1|TRBV27|.|.
CASSGTGTYNEQFF
TGTGCCAGCAGTGGGACGGGGACGTACAATGAGCAGTTCTTC
>TRBJ2-7|TRBV29-1|TRBD1|.
CSVETGGQESYEQYF
TGCAGCGTTGAAACCGGGGGACAGGAATCCTACGAGCAGTACTTC
>TRBJ2-5|TRBV2|.|.
CATEPVDQKRSKETQYF
TGTGCCACGGAACCGGTCGACCAAAAACGTTCCAAAGAGACCCAGTACTTC
>TRBJ2-7|TRBV29-1|.|.
CSARTEAYEQYF
TGCAGCGCCAGGACCGAAGCCTACGAGCAGTACTTC
>TRBJ2-2|TRBV28|TRBD2|.
CASTPHTSGANTGELFF
TGTGCCAGCACCCCCCACACTAGCGGGGCGAACACCGGGGAGCTGTTTTTT
>TRBJ2-7|TRBV15|.|.
CATSRAADYEQYF
TGTGCCACCAGCAGAGCGGCGGACTACGAGCAGTACTTC
>TRBJ2-5|TRBV7-8|.|once
CASSLGDRFAKETQYF
TGTGCCAGCAGCTTAGGAGACAGGTTTGCGAAAGAGACCCAGTACTTC
>TRBJ2-2|TRBV7-8|TRBD2|.
CASGGVSGELFF
TGTGCCAGCGGGGGGGTATCCGGGGAGCTGTTTTTT
>TRBJ2-7|TRBV7-9|.|.
CASSFGVAGSYEQYF
TGTGCCAGCAGCTTCGGGGTAGCTGGCTCCTACGAGCAGTACTTC
>TRBJ2-6|TRBV6-1|.|.
CASGDLLTGANVLTF
TGTGCCAGCGGGGACCTTTTGACTGGGGCCAACGTCCTGACTTTC
>TRBJ2-7|TRBV11-2|.|.
CASTIPASGLFYEQYF
TGTGCCAGCACCATACCCGCGTCAGGGCTGTTCTACGAGCAGTACTTC
>TRBJ2-7|TRBV13|TRBD1|.
CASSSSDRGRFHEQYF
TGTGCCAGCAGCTCATCCGACAGGGGGCGCTTCCACGAGCAGTACTTC
>TRBJ2-3|TRBV9|.|.
CASSPRPTDTQYF
TGTGCCAGCAGCCCCCGTCCCACAGATACGCAGTATTTT
>TRBJ2-1|TRBV12-5|TRBD1|.
CASSKGGGEQFF
TGTGCTAGTTCCAAAGGGGGCGGTGAGCAGTTCTTC
>TRBJ2-5|TRBV5-1|TRBD2|.
CASSQGTSGRAGETQYF
TGCGCCAGCAGCCAAGGGACTAGCGGGAGGGCCGGGGAGACCCAGTACTTC
>TRBJ2-7|TRBV27|TRBD2|.
CASSLTYPGTSGAYEQYF
TGTGCCAGCAGTCTCACCTACCCCGGGACTAGCGGGGCCTACGAGCAGTACTTC
>TRBJ1-4|TRBV7-9|.|once
CASSEVVREKLFF
TGTGCCAGCAGCGAGGTTGTTCGTGAAAAACTGTTTTTT
>TRBJ1-1|TRBV29-1|.|.
CSVVALNTEAFF
TGCAGCGTTGTTGCACTCAACACTGAAGCTTTCTTT
>TRBJ1-5|TRBV19|.|.
CASSIIRDQPQHF
TGTGCCAGTAGTATAATCAGGGATCAGCCCCAGCATTTT
>TRBJ2-7|TRBV9|TRBD1|.
CASSVGDQGVYEQYF
TGTGCCAGCAGCGTAGGGGACCAGGGGGTCTACGAGCAGTACTTC
>TRBJ2-1|TRBV7-2|.|.
CASSLGVSSYNEQFF
TGTGCCAGCAGCTTGGGTGTTTCCTCCTACAATGAGCAGTTCTTC
>TRBJ2-7|TRBV6-1|.|.
CASTAVGRRVEQYF
TGTGCCAGCACCGCAGTTGGAAGAAGGGTCGAGCAGTACTTC
>TRBJ2-3|TRBV7-9|.|.
CASSLTYQDTQYF
TGTGCCAGCAGCTTAACCTACCAGGATACGCAGTATTTT
>TRBJ1-2|TRBV27|.|.
CASRGPTGPNYGYTF
TGTGCCAGCAGGGGTCCGACGGGGCCTAACTATGGCTACACCTTC
>TRBJ1-3|TRBV5-1|.|.
CASSLGGPLSGNTIYF
TGCGCCAGCAGCTTGGGAGGGCCCCTCTCTGGAAACACCATATATTTT
>TRBJ2-7|TRBV7-9|.|.
CASSARGSSYEQYF
TGTGCCAGCAGCGCCCGGGGGAGCTCCTACGAGCAGTACTTC
>TRBJ2-1|TRBV29-1|.|.
CQPAPIRDNEQFF
TGCCAACCTGCCCCGATAAGGGACAATGAGCAGTTCTTC
>TRBJ2-1|TRBV9|.|.
CASSVVGDEQFF
TGTGCCAGCAGCGTAGTAGGAGATGAGCAGTTCTTC
>TRBJ1-2|TRBV27|.|.
CASSLGSLPHGYTF
TGTGCCAGCAGTTTAGGGTCCTTACCACATGGCTACACCTTC
>TRBJ2-1|TRBV5-6|TRBD1|.
CASIPGQTYNEQFF
TGTGCCAGCATCCCGGGACAGACGTACAATGAGCAGTTCTTC
>TRBJ2-5|TRBV27|.|.
CASSPSAPYLQETQYF
TGTGCCAGCAGTCCCTCCGCCCCATACTTGCAAGAGACCCAGTACTTC
>TRBJ1-5|TRBV6-1|.|.
CASRITGSSNQPQHF
TGTGCCAGCAGAATCACAGGGTCTAGCAATCAGCCCCAGCATTTT
>TRBJ2-2|TRBV11-3|TRBD1|.
CASSFGTGVSGELFF
TGTGCCAGCAGCTTTGGGACAGGAGTTTCCGGGGAGCTGTTTTTT
>TRBJ2-7|TRBV10-2|.|once
CASSEGSTYEQYF
TGCGCCAGCAGTGAAGGCTCGACGTACGAGCAGTACTTC
>TRBJ1-2|TRBV7-9|.|.
CASSPYGYTF
TGTGCCAGCAGCCCGTATGGCTACACCTTC
>TRBJ1-1|TRBV15|.|.
CATIEVNSAEAFF
TGTGCCACCATCGAAGTCAATAGCGCTGAAGCTTTCTTT
>TRBJ2-5|TRBV7-6|.|.
CASSRYDRQQETQYF
TGTGCCAGCAGCCGATATGACAGACAACAAGAGACCCAGTACTTC
>TRBJ2-7|TRBV5-1|.|.
CASMGEGSEQYF
TGCGCCAGCATGGGTGAGGGCAGCGAGCAGTACTTC
>TRBJ2-5|TRBV11-2|.|.
CASSPEGKTQYF
TGTGCCAGCAGCCCAGAGGGTAAGACCCAGTACTTC
>TRBJ2-7|TRBV11-2|.|.
CASSLEGSGAYEQYF
TGTGCCAGCAGCTTAGAGGGTAGTGGCGCCTACGAGCAGTACTTC
>TRBJ2-1|TRBV14|.|.
CASSQLTGSFDEQFF
TGTGCCAGCAGCCAGCTGACAGGTTCCTTCGATGAGCAGTTCTTC
>TRBJ2-2|TRBV6-5|.|.
CASTGGLAGELFF
TGTGCCAGCACCGGCGGACTGGCCGGGGAGCTGTTTTTT
>TRBJ1-2|TRBV19|.|.
CASSTGRISPFYGYTF
TGTGCCAGTAGTACTGGACGGATTTCGCCATTCTATGGCTACACCTTC
>TRBJ2-5|TRBV7-8|TRBD2|.
CASSSLAGVSETQYF
TGTGCCAGCAGCTCCTTAGCGGGAGTGTCTGAGACCCAGTACTTC
>TRBJ2-2|TRBV15|TRBD2|.
CATSRRLAGGPDGELFF
TGTGCCACCAGCAGACGACTAGCGGGAGGGCCCGACGGGGAGCTGTTTTTT
>TRBJ2-6|TRBV6-5|.|.
CASRGLVAGANVLTF
TGTGCCAGCAGGGGCCTGGTCGCTGGGGCCAACGTCCTGACTTTC
>TRBJ2-7|TRBV29-1|.|.
CSVGTGFYEQYF
TGCAGCGTCGGAACAGGGTTCTACGAGCAGTACTTC
>TRBJ2-3|TRBV15|.|.
CATSRTDPSTDTQYF
TGTGCCACCAGTCGTACGGACCCTAGCACAGATACGCAGTATTTT
>TRBJ2-3|TRBV6-5|.|.
CASSYRTGFSRDTQYF
TGTGCCAGCAGTTACCGAACAGGATTCTCACGAGATACGCAGTATTTT
>TRBJ2-2|TRBV9|.|once
CASLSGTGELFF
TGTGCCAGCCTCTCGGGCACCGGGGAGCTGTTTTTT